This T cell receptor beta chain stems from a study of cytomegalovirus exposure and HLA in healthy donors. Study-wide context: Both the 120 validation repertoires and the approximately 640 first-cohort repertoires used the same platform, as reported by a later analysis.

As for this clone: The antigen is undetermined.

Assay used: immunoSEQ multiplex PCR; TCRdb lists only in-frame clones, some missing. Counted here are 150,000 to 200,000 clones, 70% to 90% occurring once; the ten biggest clones make up approximately 2.1%. Study-wide points: According to reports, the classifier identified cytomegalovirus status with high specificity and sensitivity. The study labeled 170 or so TCR beta chains cytomegalovirus-associated.

CDR3 size: 15 residues. CDR1 is LNHDA, CDR2 SQIVND, per germline (reference sequence). V was cut by 2 bases and J by 2 bases, with 9 bases left in between. The sequence came from a woman aged 18-29 years in good health and CMV-seronegative. Sequencing was performed on PBMCs. The chain links TRBV19 to TRBJ2-2, with TRBD1 as a possible D gene (5 bases). The CDR3 DNA is TGTGCCAGTAGTATAATACAGGTTAACACCGGGGAGCTGTTTTTT. Encoded protein: CASSIIQVNTGELFF.